Below, 7 T cell receptor beta chains from the same sample are listed, as sequenced in a study of T cells after yellow fever vaccination. Each CDR3 protein gets one entry after TCRdb re-called the 5' RACE reads with MiXCR. The sample holds approximately 85,000 distinct CDR3 sequences, approximately 12% seen once. Sequenced here: CD8+ T cells not binding an NS4B(214-222) dextramer, sorted from PBMCs, sampled approximately 22 days after the first yellow fever vaccination. Receptor source: a young man who received the YFV17D yellow fever vaccine.

V and J are TRBV6-2 or TRBV6-3 and TRBJ2-3; weak D call: TRBD1 (6 bases). Germline values: CDR1 MNHEY, CDR2 SVGEGT. CDR3 length: 15 amino acids. The V end was cut by 8 bases, the J end by 1 base, with 16 bases between. The CDR3 region is CASLPLEGGTDTQYF. The CDR3 coding sequence is TGTGCCAGCCTTCCCCTTGAGGGGGGCACAGATACGCAGTATTTT.

This clonotype was seen a handful of times. The V and J genes are TRBV6-5 and TRBJ2-7; 7 bases are shared with TRBD2. Unmatched junction bases numbered 8, after V lost 1 base and J lost 2 bases. The CDR3 has 16 amino acids. CDR1 MNHEY and CDR2 SVGAGI come from the germline V gene. In DNA form, the CDR3 reads TGTGCCAGCAGTTACTTAAGGTCAGGGACTACCTACGAGCAGTACTTC. Protein: CASSYLRSGTTYEQYF.

This clonotype was detected a few times. The CDR3 sequence is CASSYSTASEAFF. Written as DNA, the CDR3 is TGTGCCAGCAGTTACTCCACAGCTAGTGAAGCTTTCTTT. The V and J genes are TRBV6-5 and TRBJ1-1, with no clear D. The CDR3 sequence is 13 residues long. Trimming removed 0 bases from V and 7 bases from J, with 9 bases in between. The germline V gene has CDR1 MNHEY and CDR2 SVGAGI.

This clonotype has more than one count but fewer than ten. This chain connects TRBV24-1 to TRBJ2-7; 7 bases align to TRBD1. V lost 3 bases, J lost 2 bases, and 6 bases stayed unmatched. CDR1 and CDR2 (germline): KGHDR, SFDVKD. This CDR3 has 15 amino acids. The CDR3 is CATSDPGQDPYEQYF. As DNA, the CDR3 is TGTGCCACCAGTGATCCCGGACAGGACCCCTACGAGCAGTACTTC.

The V and J genes are TRBV10-3 and TRBJ2-7; no reliable D call. CDR3 length equals 13 residues. Germline V gene lookup returns CDR1 ENHRY and CDR2 SYGVKD. The CDR3 loop reads CTISESQAYEQYV. CDR3 DNA: TGTACCATCAGTGAGTCCCAGGCCTACGAGCAGTACGTC.

Remarks on this clonotype: This may arise from a read error, as a much more abundant clone is one base away. This chain connects TRBV12-3 or TRBV12-4 to TRBJ2-2, with 7 positions matching TRBD2. The CDR3 length is 13 residues. Trimming took 5 bases from V and 4 from J; bases not matched to a gene: 1. The CDR3: CASSTGGTGELFF. The CDR3, as DNA: TGTGCCAGCAGTACGGGGGGCACCGGGGAGCTGTTTTTT.

This chain uses TRBV9 with TRBJ2-3, with TRBD2 matching 11 bases. Germline trimming cut 3 bases from V and 1 base from J; bases unmatched to any gene: 4. Germline V gives CDR1 SGDLS, CDR2 YYNGEE. The CDR3 loop spans 16 amino acids. This chain's CDR3 is CASSAGTSGRTDTQYF. The CDR3 bases are TGTGCCAGCAGCGCCGGGACTAGCGGACGCACAGATACGCAGTATTTT.